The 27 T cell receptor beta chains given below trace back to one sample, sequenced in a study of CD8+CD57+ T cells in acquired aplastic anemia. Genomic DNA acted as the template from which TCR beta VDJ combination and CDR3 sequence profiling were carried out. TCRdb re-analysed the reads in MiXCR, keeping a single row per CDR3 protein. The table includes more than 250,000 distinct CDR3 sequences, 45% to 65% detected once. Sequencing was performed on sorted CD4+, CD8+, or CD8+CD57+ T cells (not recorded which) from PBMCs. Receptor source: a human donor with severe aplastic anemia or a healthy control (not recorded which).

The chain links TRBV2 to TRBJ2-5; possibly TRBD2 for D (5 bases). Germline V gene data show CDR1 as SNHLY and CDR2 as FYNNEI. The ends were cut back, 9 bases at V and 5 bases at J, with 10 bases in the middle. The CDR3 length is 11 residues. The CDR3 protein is CASVAWETQYF. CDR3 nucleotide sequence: TGTGCCAGTGTAGCGTGGGAGACCCAGTACTTC.

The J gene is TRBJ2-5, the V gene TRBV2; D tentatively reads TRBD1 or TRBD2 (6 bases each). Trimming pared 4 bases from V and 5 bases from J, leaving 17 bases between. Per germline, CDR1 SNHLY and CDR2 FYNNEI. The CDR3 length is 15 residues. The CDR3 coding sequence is TGTGCCAGCAGTGTGGGGGGCGGCTTAGGGGAGACCCAGTACTTC. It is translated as CASSVGGGLGETQYF.

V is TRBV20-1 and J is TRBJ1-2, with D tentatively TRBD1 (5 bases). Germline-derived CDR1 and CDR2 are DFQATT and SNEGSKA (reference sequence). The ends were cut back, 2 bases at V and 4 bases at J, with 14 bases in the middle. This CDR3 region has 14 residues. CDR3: CSARHPTGVYGYTF. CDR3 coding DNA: TGCAGTGCTAGACACCCCACAGGAGTCTATGGCTACACCTTC.

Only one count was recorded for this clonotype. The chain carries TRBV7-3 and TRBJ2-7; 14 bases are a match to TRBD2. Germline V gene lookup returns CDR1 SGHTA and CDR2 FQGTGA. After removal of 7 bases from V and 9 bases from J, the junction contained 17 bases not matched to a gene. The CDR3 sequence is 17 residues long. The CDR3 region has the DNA TGTGCCAGCAACCTCGGCGCGGGACTAGCGGGGGCGGCCAGGCAGTACTTC. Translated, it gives CASNLGAGLAGAARQYF.

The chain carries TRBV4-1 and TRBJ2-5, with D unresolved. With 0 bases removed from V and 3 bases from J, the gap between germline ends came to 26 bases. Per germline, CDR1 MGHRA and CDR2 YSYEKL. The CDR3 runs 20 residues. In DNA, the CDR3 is TGCGCCAGCAGCCAAGATTATATCGTTGGGGTGGGCTCGACCAAAGAGACCCAGTACTTC. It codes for CASSQDYIVGVGSTKETQYF.

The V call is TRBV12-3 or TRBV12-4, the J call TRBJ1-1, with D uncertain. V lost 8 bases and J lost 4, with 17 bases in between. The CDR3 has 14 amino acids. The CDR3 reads CASVSAAPTTEAFF. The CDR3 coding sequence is TGTGCCAGCGTCAGTGCTGCGCCGACCACTGAAGCTTTCTTT.

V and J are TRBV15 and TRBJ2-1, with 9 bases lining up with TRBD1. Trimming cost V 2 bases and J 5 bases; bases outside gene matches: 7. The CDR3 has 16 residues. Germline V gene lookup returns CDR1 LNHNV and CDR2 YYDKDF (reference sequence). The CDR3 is CATSRPDRGIDNEQFF. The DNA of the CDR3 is TGTGCCACCAGCAGACCCGACAGGGGGATAGACAATGAGCAGTTCTTC.

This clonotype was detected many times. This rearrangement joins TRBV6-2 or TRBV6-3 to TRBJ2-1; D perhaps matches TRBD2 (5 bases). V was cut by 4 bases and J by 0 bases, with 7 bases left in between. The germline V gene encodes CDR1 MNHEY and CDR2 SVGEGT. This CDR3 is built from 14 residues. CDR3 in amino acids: CASSLEGSYNEQFF. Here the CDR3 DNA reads TGTGCCAGCAGTTTAGAGGGCTCCTACAATGAGCAGTTCTTC.

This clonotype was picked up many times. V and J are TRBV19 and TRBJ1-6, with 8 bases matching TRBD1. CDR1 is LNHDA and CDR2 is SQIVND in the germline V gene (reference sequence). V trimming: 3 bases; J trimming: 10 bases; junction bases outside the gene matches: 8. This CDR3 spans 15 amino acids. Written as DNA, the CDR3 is TGTGCCAGTAGTATCTTGGGGACAGGCCCCTCACCCCTCCACTTT. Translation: CASSILGTGPSPLHF.

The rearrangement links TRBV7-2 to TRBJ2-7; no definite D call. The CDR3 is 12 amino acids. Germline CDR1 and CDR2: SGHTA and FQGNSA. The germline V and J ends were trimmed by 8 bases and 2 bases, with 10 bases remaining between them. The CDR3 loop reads CASGAPPYEQYF. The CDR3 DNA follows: TGTGCCAGCGGCGCTCCCCCCTACGAGCAGTACTTC.

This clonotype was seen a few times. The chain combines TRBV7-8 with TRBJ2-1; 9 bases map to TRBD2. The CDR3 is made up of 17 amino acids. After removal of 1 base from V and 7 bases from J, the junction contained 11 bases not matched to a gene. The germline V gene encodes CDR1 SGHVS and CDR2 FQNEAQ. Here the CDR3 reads CASSLVLAGSRGNEQFF. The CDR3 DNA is TGTGCCAGCAGCTTAGTACTAGCGGGTTCCCGGGGGAATGAGCAGTTCTTC.

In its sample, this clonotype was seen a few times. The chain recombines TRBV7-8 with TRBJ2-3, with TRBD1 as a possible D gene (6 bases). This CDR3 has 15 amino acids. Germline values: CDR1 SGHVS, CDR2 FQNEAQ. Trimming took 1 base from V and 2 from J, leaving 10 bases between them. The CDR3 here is CASSLDRQDTDTQYF. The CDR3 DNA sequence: TGTGCCAGCAGCTTAGATCGACAGGACACAGATACGCAGTATTTT. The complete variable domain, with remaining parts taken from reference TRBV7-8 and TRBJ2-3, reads GAGVSQSPRYKVAKRGQDVALRCDPISGHVSLFWYQQALGQGPEFLTYFQNEAQLDKSGLPSDRFFAERPEGSVSTLKIQRTQQEDSAVYLCASSLDRQDTDTQYFGPGTRLTVL.

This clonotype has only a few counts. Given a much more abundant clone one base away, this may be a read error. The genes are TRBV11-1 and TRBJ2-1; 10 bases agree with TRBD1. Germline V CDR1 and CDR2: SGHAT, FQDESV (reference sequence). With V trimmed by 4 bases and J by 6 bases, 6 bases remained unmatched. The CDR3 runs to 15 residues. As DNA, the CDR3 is TGTGCCAGCAGCTCCCGGGACAGGGGCAGCAATGAGCAGTTCTTC. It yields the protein CASSSRDRGSNEQFF.

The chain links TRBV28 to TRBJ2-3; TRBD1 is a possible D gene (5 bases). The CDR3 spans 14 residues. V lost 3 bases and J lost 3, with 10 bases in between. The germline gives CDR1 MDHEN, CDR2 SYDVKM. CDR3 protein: CASSFLQGTDTQYF. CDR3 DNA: TGTGCCAGCAGTTTTCTCCAGGGAACAGATACGCAGTATTTT.

The chain's CDR3 is CASSLTGGKYEQYF. The DNA of the CDR3 is TGTGCCAGCAGCTTGACAGGGGGCAAGTACGAGCAGTACTTC. The genes are TRBV7-8 and TRBJ2-7; 10 bases fit TRBD1. This CDR3 has 14 residues. V shed 3 bases and J 4 bases; nucleotides not matched to a gene: 3. From germline, CDR1 is SGHVS and CDR2 FQNEAQ.

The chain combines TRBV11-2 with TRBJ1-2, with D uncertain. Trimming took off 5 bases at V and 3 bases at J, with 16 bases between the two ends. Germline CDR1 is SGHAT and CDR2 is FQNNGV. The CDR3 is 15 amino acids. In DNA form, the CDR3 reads TGTGCCAGCAGCCTCACGCAATCCGGATACTATGGCTACACCTTC. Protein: CASSLTQSGYYGYTF.

CDR3 residues: CASSLASVGTGELFF. DNA of the CDR3: TGCGCCAGCAGCTTGGCCTCGGTGGGTACCGGGGAGCTGTTTTTT. This sequence joins TRBV5-1 and TRBJ2-2, with D uncertain. The CDR3 length is 15 residues. Deletions cut 0 bases from V and 5 bases from J, with 11 bases between. CDR1 is SGHRS, CDR2 YFSETQ, per germline.

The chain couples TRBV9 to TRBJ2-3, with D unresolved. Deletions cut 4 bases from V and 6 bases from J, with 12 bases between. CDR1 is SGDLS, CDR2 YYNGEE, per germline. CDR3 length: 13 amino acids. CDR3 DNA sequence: TGTGCCAGCAGCCCTCGCATGCCCGATACGCAGTATTTT. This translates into CASSPRMPDTQYF.

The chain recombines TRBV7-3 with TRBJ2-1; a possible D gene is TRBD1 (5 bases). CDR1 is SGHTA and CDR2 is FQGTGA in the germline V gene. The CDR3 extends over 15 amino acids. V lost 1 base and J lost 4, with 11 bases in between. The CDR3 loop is CASSLRQGQYNEQFF. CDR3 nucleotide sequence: TGTGCCAGCAGCTTAAGGCAGGGCCAATACAATGAGCAGTTCTTC.

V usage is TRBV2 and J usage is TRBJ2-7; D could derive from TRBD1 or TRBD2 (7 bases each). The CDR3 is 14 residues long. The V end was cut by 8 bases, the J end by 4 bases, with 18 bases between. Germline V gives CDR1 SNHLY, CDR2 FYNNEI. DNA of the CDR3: TGTGCCAGCTGGGGGGGGGACAGCGCTTACGAGCAGTACTTC. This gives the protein CASWGGDSAYEQYF.

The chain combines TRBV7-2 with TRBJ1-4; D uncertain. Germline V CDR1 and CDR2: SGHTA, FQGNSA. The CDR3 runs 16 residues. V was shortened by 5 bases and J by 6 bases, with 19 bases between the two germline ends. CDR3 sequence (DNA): TGTGCCAGCAGCCCCGGCCCGTCATCCGACGATGAAAAACTGTTTTTT. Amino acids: CASSPGPSSDDEKLFF.

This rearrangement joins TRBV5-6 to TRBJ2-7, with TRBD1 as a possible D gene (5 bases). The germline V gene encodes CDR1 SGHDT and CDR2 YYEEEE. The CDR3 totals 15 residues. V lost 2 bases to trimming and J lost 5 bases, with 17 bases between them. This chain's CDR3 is CASSLSPSLGDEQYF. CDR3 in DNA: TGTGCCAGCAGCTTATCCCCGTCGTTAGGGGACGAGCAGTACTTC.

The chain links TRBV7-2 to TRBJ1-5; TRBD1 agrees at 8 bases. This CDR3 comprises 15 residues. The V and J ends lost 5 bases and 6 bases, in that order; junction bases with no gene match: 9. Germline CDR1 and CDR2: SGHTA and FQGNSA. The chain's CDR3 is CASSPGQGAGQPQHF. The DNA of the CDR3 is TGTGCCAGCAGCCCCGGCCAGGGGGCCGGTCAGCCCCAGCATTTT.

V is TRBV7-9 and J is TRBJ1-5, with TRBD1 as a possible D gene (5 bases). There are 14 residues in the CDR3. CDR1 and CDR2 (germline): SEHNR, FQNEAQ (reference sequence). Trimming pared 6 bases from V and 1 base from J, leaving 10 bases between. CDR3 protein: CASSNRTSNQPQHF. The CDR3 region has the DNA TGTGCCAGCAGTAACAGGACGAGCAATCAGCCCCAGCATTTT.

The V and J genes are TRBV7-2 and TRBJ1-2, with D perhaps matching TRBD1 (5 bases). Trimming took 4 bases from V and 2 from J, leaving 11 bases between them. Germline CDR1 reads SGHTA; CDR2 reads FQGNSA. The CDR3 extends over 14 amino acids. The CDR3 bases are TGTGCCAGCAGCTCCCCAGGGCTAAACTATGGCTACACCTTC. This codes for CASSSPGLNYGYTF.

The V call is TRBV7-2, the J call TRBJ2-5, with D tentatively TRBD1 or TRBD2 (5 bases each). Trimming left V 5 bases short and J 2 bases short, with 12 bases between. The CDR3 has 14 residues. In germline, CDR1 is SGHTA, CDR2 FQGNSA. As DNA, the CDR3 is TGTGCCAGCAGCCTCCCCGGGGCTCAAGAGACCCAGTACTTC. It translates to CASSLPGAQETQYF.

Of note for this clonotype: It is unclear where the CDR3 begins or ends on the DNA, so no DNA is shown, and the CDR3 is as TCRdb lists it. CDR3 amino acids: CVTSRAAGVNYGCTF. V and J are TRBV15 and TRBJ1-2. Germline V lookup: CDR1 LNHNV, CDR2 YYDKDF (reference sequence). The CDR3 is 15 residues long, ends included.